Reported below is one TCR beta chain. The table came from immunoSEQ multiplex PCR; TCRdb's copy has only in-frame clones and leaves some out. The sample yields around 42,000 clones, roughly 86% seen once. The data were obtained in a study of PD-L1 blockade in urothelial cancer. On the study more broadly: From 2014, patients received atezolizumab, given as 1,200 mg intravenously every 3 weeks.

CDR1 and CDR2 (germline): SGDLS, YYNGEE. V trimming: 0 bases; J trimming: 5 bases; junction bases outside the gene matches: 1. The CDR3 has 14 amino acids. The input for sequencing was PBMCs, taken around atezolizumab (anti-PD-L1) treatment. The source is a man between 65 and 80 years old with urothelial cancer. The chain combines TRBV9 with TRBJ2-1; 8 nucleotides align to TRBD2. The CDR3 DNA is TGTGCCAGCAGCGTAGTTAGCGGGGACAATGAGCAGTTCTTC. This encodes CASSVVSGDNEQFF. The full variable domain, its missing parts supplied by reference TRBV9 and TRBJ2-1, is DSGVTQTPKHLITATGQRVTLRCSPRSGDLSVYWYQQSLDQGLQFLIQYYNGEERAKGNILERFSAQQFPDLHSELNLSSLELGDSALYFCASSVVSGDNEQFFGPGTRLTVL.